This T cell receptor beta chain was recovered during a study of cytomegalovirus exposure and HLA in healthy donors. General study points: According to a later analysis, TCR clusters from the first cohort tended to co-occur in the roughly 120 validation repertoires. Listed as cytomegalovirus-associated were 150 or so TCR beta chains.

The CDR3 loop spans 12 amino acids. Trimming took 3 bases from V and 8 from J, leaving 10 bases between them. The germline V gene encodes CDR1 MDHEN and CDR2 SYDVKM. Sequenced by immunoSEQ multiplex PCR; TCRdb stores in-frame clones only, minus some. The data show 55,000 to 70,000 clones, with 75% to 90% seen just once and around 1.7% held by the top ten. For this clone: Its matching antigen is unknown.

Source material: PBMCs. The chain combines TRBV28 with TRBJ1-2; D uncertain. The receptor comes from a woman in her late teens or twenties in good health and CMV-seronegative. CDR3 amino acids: CASSFRGSGYTF. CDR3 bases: TGTGCCAGCAGTTTTCGAGGAAGCGGCTACACCTTC.